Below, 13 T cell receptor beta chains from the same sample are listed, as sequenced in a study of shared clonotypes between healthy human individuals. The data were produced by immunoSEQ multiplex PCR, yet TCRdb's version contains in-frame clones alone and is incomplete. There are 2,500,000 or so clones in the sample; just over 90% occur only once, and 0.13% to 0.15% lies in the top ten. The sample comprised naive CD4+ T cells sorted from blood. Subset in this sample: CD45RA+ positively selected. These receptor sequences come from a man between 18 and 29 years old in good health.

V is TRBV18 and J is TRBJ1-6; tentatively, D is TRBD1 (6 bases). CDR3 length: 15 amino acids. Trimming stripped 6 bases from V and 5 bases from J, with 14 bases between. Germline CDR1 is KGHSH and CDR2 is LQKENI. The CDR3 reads CASSTKDSNNSPLHF. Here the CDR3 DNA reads TGTGCCAGCTCTACCAAGGACAGTAATAATTCACCCCTCCACTTT.

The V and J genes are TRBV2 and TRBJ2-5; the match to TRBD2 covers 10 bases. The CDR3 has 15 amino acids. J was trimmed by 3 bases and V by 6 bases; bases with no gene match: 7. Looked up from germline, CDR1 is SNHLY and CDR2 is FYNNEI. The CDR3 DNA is TGTGCCAGCAGCGTAGCGGGAGGCGGAAAAGAGACCCAGTACTTC. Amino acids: CASSVAGGGKETQYF.

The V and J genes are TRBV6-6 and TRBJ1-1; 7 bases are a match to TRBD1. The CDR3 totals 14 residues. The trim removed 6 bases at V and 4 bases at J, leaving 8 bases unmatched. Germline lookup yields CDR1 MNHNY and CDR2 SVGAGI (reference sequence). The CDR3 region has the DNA TGTGCCAGCAGGACAGGGCCCTCTTTCACTGAAGCTTTCTTT. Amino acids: CASRTGPSFTEAFF.

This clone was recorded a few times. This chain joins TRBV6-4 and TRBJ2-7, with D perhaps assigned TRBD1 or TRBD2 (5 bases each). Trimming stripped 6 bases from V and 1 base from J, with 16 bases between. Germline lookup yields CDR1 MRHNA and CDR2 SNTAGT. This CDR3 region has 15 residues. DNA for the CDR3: TGTGCCAGCAGACGGGGCACGTTGAGATCCTACGAGCAGTACTTC. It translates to CASRRGTLRSYEQYF.

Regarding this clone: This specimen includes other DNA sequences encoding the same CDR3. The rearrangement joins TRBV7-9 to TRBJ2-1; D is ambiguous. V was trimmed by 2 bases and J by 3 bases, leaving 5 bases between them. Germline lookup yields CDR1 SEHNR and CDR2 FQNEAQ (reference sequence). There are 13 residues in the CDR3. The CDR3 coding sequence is TGTGCCAGCAGCTTAACAGACTACAATGAGCAGTTCTTC. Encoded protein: CASSLTDYNEQFF. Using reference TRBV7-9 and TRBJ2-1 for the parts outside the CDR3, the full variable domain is DTGVSQNPRHKITKRGQNVTFRCDPISEHNRLYWYRQTLGQGPEFLTYFQNEAQLEKSRLLSDRFSAERPKGSFSTLEIQRTEQGDSAMYLCASSLTDYNEQFFGPGTRLTVL.

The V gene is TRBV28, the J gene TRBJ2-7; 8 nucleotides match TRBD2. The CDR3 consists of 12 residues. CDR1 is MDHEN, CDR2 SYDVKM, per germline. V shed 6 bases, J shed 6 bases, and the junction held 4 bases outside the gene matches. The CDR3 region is CASRGTRPEQYF. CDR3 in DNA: TGTGCCAGCAGGGGGACTAGGCCCGAGCAGTACTTC.

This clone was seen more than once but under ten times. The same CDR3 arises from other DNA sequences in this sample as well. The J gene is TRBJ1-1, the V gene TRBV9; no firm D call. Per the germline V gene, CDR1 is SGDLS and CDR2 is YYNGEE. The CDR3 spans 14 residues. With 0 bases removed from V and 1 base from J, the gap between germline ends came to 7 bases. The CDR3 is CASSVATGNTEAFF. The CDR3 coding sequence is TGTGCCAGCAGCGTAGCGACGGGGAACACTGAAGCTTTCTTT.

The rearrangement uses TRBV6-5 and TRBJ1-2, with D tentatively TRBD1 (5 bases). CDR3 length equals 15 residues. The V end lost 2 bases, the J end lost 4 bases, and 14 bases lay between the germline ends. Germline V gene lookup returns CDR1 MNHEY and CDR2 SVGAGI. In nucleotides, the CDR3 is TGTGCCAGCAGTTACAGCGATAGGACATTCTATGGCTACACCTTC. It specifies CASSYSDRTFYGYTF.

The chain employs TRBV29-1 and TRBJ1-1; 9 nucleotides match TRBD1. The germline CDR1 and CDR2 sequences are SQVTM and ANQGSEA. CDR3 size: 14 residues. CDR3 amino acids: CSSTPTTGGTEAFF. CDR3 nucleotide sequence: TGCAGTTCAACCCCTACGACAGGGGGGACTGAAGCTTTCTTT. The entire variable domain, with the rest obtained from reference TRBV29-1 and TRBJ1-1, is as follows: SAVISQKPSRDICQRGTSLTIQCQVDSQVTMMFWYRQQPGQSLTLIATANQGSEATYESGFVIDKFPISRPNLTFSTLTVSNMSPEDSSIYLCSSTPTTGGTEAFFGQGTRLTVV.

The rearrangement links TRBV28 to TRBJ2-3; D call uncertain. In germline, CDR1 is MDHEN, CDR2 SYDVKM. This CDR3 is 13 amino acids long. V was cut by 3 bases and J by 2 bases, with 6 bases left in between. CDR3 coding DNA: TGTGCCAGCAGTTTTAGGTACACAGATACGCAGTATTTT. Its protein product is CASSFRYTDTQYF.

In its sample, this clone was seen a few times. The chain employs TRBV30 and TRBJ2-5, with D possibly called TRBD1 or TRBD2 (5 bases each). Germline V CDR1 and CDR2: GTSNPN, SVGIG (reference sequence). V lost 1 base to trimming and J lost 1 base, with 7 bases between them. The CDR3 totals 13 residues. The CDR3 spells CAWSAGTQETQYF. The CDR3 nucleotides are TGTGCCTGGAGTGCGGGGACCCAAGAGACCCAGTACTTC.

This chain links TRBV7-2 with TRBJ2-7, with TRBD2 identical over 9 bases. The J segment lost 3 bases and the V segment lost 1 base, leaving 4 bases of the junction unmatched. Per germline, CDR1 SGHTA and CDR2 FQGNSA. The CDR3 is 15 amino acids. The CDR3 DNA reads TGTGCCAGCAGCTTAGATCTAGCGGGGTTCTACGAGCAGTACTTC. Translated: CASSLDLAGFYEQYF.

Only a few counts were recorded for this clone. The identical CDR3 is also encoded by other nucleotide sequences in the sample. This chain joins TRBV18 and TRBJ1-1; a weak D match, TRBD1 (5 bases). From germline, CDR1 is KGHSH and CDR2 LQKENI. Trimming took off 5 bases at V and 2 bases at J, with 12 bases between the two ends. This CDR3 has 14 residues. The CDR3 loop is CASSVQGGNTEAFF. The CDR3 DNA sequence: TGTGCCAGCTCAGTCCAGGGAGGTAACACTGAAGCTTTCTTT.